Listed below are T cell receptor beta chains from one sample, sequenced in a study of CD8 T cells in ankylosing spondylitis. TCRdb used MiXCR to reprocess the 5' RACE reads, holding one entry per CDR3 protein. The sample carries 700,000 to 1,000,000 distinct CDR3 sequences, approximately 12% recorded once. Specimen: blood, either unsorted or a sorted T cell fraction (not recorded which). These receptor sequences come from a male donor with ankylosing spondylitis. Each CDR3 is given with its conserved first and last residue. Fields, in order: V gene, D gene, CDR3 length, J gene, clone size, CDR3 DNA, CDR3 protein. The D gene is left open where the match is weak. Size is stated for part of the rows, as once, few or many counts, or as a class when the clone is expanded.

TRBV28	TRBD2	16	TRBJ2-1	.	TGTGCCAGCAGTCCCGAGTTCGCTAGCGGTCCTGGTGAGCAGTTCTTC	CASSPEFASGPGEQFF
TRBV24-1	TRBD1	15	TRBJ2-3	.	TGTGCCACCAGTGAGCCCGACAGGGGTGCAGATACGCAGTATTTT	CATSEPDRGADTQYF
TRBV6-6	.	11	TRBJ2-7	.	TGTGCCAGCGGCGCCTCCTACGAGCAGTACTTC	CASGASYEQYF
TRBV15	.	16	TRBJ2-1	few	TGTGCCACCAGCAGAGGGGCAGGGCTTTATACCAATGAGCAGTTCTTC	CATSRGAGLYTNEQFF
TRBV20-1	.	11	TRBJ2-1	many	TGCAGTGCTCTCCCGTACAATGAGCAGTTCTTC	CSALPYNEQFF
TRBV18	.	13	TRBJ2-2	many	TGTGCCAGCTCACCACTGAACACCGGGGAGCTGTTTTTT	CASSPLNTGELFF
TRBV5-5	TRBD2	15	TRBJ2-5	few	TGTGCCAGCAGATCGGGACTAGCGGGATGGGAGACCCAGTACTTC	CASRSGLAGWETQYF
TRBV20-1	.	16	TRBJ2-1	.	TGCAGTGCTAGAGATTATGGCCCCAACTCCTACAATGAGCAGTTCTTC	CSARDYGPNSYNEQFF
TRBV5-1	.	17	TRBJ2-6	few	TGCGCCAGCAGCTTGTGGCTCAATCCTACTGGGGCCAACGTCCTGACTTTC	CASSLWLNPTGANVLTF
TRBV7-6	.	15	TRBJ2-2	many	TGTGCCAGCAGCTTAGGTTTCCTGAACACCGGGGAGCTGTTTTTT	CASSLGFLNTGELFF
TRBV20-1	.	15	TRBJ2-3	.	TGCAGTGCTAGCTTAGGGACTTTTAGCACAGATACGCAGTATTTT	CSASLGTFSTDTQYF
TRBV11-2	.	13	TRBJ2-1	few	TGTGCCAGCAGCTTTCAGCGGTACAATGAGCAGTTCTTC	CASSFQRYNEQFF
TRBV10-1	.	13	TRBJ2-3	.	TGCGCCAGCCCTTCGCGGCGCACAGATACGCAGTATTTT	CASPSRRTDTQYF
TRBV5-8	.	15	TRBJ2-5	.	TGTGCCAGCAGCTTGGTTGCGGGGATGGTGGAGACCCAGTACTTC	CASSLVAGMVETQYF
TRBV12-3/TRBV12-4	TRBD1	16	TRBJ1-1	few	TGTGCCAGCAGTCCGTCTGGACAGGCCTATTACACTGAAGCTTTCTTT	CASSPSGQAYYTEAFF
TRBV5-6	TRBD2	16	TRBJ2-1	.	TGTGCCAGCAGCTCTATAGCGGGAAGCTTCTACAATGAGCAGTTCTTC	CASSSIAGSFYNEQFF
TRBV7-6	.	14	TRBJ2-1	.	TGTGCCAGCAGCTTTATGGGACTTACAAATGAGCAGTTCTTC	CASSFMGLTNEQFF
TRBV14	.	14	TRBJ2-7	once	TGTGCCAGCAGCCAAGATTTAACGGCAAACGAGCAGTACTTC	CASSQDLTANEQYF
TRBV13	TRBD1	15	TRBJ2-7	.	TGTGCCAGCAGCCCCGGGACAGGGAGACCCTACGAGCAGTACTTC	CASSPGTGRPYEQYF
TRBV6-5	.	13	TRBJ1-1	many	TGTGCCAGCAGTAACCGGGCCCTAGGGGAAGCTTTCTTT	CASSNRALGEAFF
TRBV10-3	.	14	TRBJ2-5	.	TGTGCCATCAGTGAGTCACCAGTCCAAGAGACCCAGTACTTC	CAISESPVQETQYF
TRBV6-2/TRBV6-3	.	13	TRBJ2-5	few	TGTGCCAGCAGTCGAGGGACAAAAGAGACCCAGTACTTC	CASSRGTKETQYF
TRBV7-2	TRBD1	15	TRBJ2-7	.	TGTGCCAGCAGCTTAGGGGCCGACAGGGTACGCGAGCAGTACTTC	CASSLGADRVREQYF
TRBV7-8	.	14	TRBJ2-7	.	TGTGCCAGCAGCAAGGAAGGCTCCTGGAACGAGCAGTACTTC	CASSKEGSWNEQYF
TRBV5-1	.	13	TRBJ1-1	many	TGCGCCAGCAGCGACACCTTGAACACTGAAGCTTTCTTT	CASSDTLNTEAFF
TRBV18	.	14	TRBJ2-1	few	TGTGCCAGCTCACCCTCCGTCTCCTACAATGAGCAGTTCTTC	CASSPSVSYNEQFF
TRBV6-1	.	14	TRBJ2-2	.	TGTGCCAGCAGGGATGGGACGAGCACCGGGGAGCTGTTTTTT	CASRDGTSTGELFF
TRBV7-2	TRBD2	16	TRBJ2-7	few	TGTGCCAGCAGCTTAGGACGCGACGGGAGGGCTTACGAGCAGTACTTC	CASSLGRDGRAYEQYF
TRBV20-1	.	14	TRBJ1-1	.	TGCAGTGCTAGCCAGGGAGGGTGGGGTAGTGAAGCTTTCTTT	CSASQGGWGSEAFF
TRBV19	.	15	TRBJ1-2	.	TGTGCCAGTAGTATAGGACAGGTTGTCGTCTATGGCTACACCTTC	CASSIGQVVVYGYTF
TRBV28	TRBD1	15	TRBJ2-7	few	TGTGCCAGCAGTTTACCGGGACAGGGCTTCTACGAGCAGTACTTC	CASSLPGQGFYEQYF
TRBV12-3/TRBV12-4	TRBD1	17	TRBJ1-2	many	TGTGCCAGCAGCCAAATGTGGACAGGGGGCTTCCGGAATGGCTACACCTTC	CASSQMWTGGFRNGYTF
TRBV4-3	.	15	TRBJ1-1	few	TGCGCCAGCAGCCAGGGGGGGGGGAGGAACACTGAAGCTTTCTTT	CASSQGGGRNTEAFF
TRBV10-3	.	16	TRBJ1-2	.	TGTGCCATCAGTGAGGAGGGTGGTTTGTGGGGCACCGGCTACACCTTC	CAISEEGGLWGTGYTF
TRBV18	.	18	TRBJ1-2	.	TGTGCCAGCTCACCACCCGATGGAGACAGGCGCGCTAACTATGGCTACACCTTC	CASSPPDGDRRANYGYTF
TRBV20-1	.	13	TRBJ2-7	few	TGCAGTGCTCCAGCCCCAAGTACCTACGAGCAGTACTTC	CSAPAPSTYEQYF
TRBV5-8	.	16	TRBJ1-5	.	TGTGCCAGCAGCTTGTGGGCTGGACATACCAATCAGCCCCAGCATTTT	CASSLWAGHTNQPQHF
TRBV11-2	TRBD2	18	TRBJ2-7	.	TGTGCCAGCAGCTTAGTGACCCTAGCGGGAGGTTTCTCCTACGAGCAGTACTTC	CASSLVTLAGGFSYEQYF
TRBV7-2	.	17	TRBJ2-3	few	TGTGCCAGCAGCCTTATACCCGACGGAACCAACACAGATACGCAGTATTTT	CASSLIPDGTNTDTQYF
TRBV7-2	TRBD1	15	TRBJ2-2	.	TGTGCCAGCAGCGGACAGGTGTTGAACACCGGGGAGCTGTTTTTT	CASSGQVLNTGELFF
TRBV20-1	TRBD2	15	TRBJ2-5	few	TGCAGTGCTAGGGCTAGCGGGAACCACCAAGAGACCCAGTACTTC	CSARASGNHQETQYF
TRBV5-1	.	16	TRBJ1-1	many	TGCGCCAGCAGCATCGCCCCGCTGGGGGGCTCAGCTGAAGCTTTCTTT	CASSIAPLGGSAEAFF
TRBV28	.	13	TRBJ1-4	few	TGTGCCAGCAGTTTGAACAGGGATGAAAAACTGTTTTTT	CASSLNRDEKLFF
TRBV5-1	TRBD2	17	TRBJ2-7	.	TGCGCCAGCAGCTTGGTAGGGTCGATAGCGGGTTTTTACGAGCAGTACTTC	CASSLVGSIAGFYEQYF
TRBV4-3	.	15	TRBJ2-5	.	TGCGCCAGCAGCCAACTCCCGACCGGACAAGAGACCCAGTACTTC	CASSQLPTGQETQYF
TRBV5-1	TRBD2	16	TRBJ2-7	.	TGCGCCAGCAGCTCCACGCCTAGCGGATTGGTCTACGAGCAGTACTTC	CASSSTPSGLVYEQYF
TRBV29-1	TRBD1	13	TRBJ1-1	.	TGCAGCGCCGTCGGGGACAGGAACACTGAAGCTTTCTTT	CSAVGDRNTEAFF
TRBV12-3/TRBV12-4	.	16	TRBJ1-2	.	TGTGCCAGCAGTTTAGTGTTAGGGGTCTCCTACTATGGCTACACCTTC	CASSLVLGVSYYGYTF
TRBV7-2	TRBD1	14	TRBJ2-7	many	TGTGCCAGCAGTTTTACGACAGGGCGGTACGAGCAGTACTTC	CASSFTTGRYEQYF
TRBV29-1	TRBD2	14	TRBJ2-1	many	TGCAGCGTTGATTATGGTCTAGCGGGAGTTGGGCAGTTCTTC	CSVDYGLAGVGQFF
TRBV20-1	.	14	TRBJ1-1	many	TGCAGTGCTGCCCGGGGAATCATGAACACTGAAGCTTTCTTT	CSAARGIMNTEAFF
TRBV7-9	TRBD1	15	TRBJ1-1	few	TGTGCCAGCAGCCCCACAGGGGGCGTTGTGTCTGAAGCTTTCTTT	CASSPTGGVVSEAFF
TRBV18	.	17	TRBJ1-1	.	TGTGCCAGCTCACCGTTGGAACTCGGATTTCGGAACACTGAAGCTTTCTTT	CASSPLELGFRNTEAFF
TRBV6-5	.	14	TRBJ2-7	few	TGTGCCAGCAGTTATACCGGGTTTGGCGGCGAGCAGTACTTC	CASSYTGFGGEQYF